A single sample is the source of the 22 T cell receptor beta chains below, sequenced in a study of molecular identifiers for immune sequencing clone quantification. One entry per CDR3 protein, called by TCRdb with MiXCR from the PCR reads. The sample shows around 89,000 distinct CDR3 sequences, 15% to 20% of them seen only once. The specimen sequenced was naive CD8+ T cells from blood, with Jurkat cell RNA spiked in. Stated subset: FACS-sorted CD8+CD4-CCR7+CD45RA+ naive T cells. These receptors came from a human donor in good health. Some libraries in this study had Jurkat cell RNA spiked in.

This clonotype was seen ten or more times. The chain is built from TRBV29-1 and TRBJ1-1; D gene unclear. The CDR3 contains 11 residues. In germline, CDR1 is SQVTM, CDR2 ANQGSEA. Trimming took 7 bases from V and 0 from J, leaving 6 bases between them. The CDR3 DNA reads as TGCAGCGGATTAATGAACACTGAAGCTTTCTTT. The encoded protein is CSGLMNTEAFF.

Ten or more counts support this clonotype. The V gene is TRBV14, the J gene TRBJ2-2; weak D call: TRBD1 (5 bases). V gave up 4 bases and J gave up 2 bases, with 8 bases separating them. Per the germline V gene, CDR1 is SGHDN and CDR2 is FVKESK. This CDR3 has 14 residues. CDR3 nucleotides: TGTGCCAGCAGCCCGCAGGGAAACACCGGGGAGCTGTTTTTT. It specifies CASSPQGNTGELFF.

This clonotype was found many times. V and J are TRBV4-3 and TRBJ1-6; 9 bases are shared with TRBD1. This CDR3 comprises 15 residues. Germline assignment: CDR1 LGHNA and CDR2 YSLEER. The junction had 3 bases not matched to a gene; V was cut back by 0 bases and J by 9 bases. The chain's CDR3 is CASSQEWTGVSPLHF. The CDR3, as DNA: TGCGCCAGCAGCCAAGAGTGGACAGGGGTTTCACCCCTCCACTTT.

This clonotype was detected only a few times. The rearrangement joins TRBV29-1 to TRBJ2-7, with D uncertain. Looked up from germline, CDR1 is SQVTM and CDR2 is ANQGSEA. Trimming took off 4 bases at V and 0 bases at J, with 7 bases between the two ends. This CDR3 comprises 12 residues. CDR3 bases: TGCAGCGTTGCCGGTAACTCCTACGAGCAGTACTTC. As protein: CSVAGNSYEQYF.

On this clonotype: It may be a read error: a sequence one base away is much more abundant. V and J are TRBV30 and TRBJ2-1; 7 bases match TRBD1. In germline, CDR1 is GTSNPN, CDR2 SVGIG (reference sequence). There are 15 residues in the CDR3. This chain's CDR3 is CAWGVNRGSYNEQFF. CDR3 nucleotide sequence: TGTGCCTGGGGTGTAAACAGGGGCTCCTACAATGAGCAGTTCTTC.

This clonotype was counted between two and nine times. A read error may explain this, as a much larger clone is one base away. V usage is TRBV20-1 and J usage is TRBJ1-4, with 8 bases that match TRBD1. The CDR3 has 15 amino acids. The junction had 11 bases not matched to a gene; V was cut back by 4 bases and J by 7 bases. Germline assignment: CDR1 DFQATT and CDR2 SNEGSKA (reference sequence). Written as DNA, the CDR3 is TGCAGTGCTACGGCCCTACAGGGGGGCGCTGAAAAACTGTTTTTT. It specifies CSATALQGGAEKLFF.

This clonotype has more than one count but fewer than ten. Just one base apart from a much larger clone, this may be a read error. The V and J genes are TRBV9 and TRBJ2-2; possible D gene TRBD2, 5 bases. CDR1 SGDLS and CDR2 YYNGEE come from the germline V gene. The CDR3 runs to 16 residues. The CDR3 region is CASSTGSPGSTGKLFF. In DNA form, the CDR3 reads TGTGCCAGCAGCACCGGCAGCCCAGGAAGTACCGGGAAGCTGTTTTTT.

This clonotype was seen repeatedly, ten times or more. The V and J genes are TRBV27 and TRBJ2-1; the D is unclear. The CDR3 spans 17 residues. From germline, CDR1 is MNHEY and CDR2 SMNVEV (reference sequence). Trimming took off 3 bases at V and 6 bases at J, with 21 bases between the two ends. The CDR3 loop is CASSFTSAISNPNEQFF. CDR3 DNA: TGTGCCAGCAGTTTCACCTCGGCCATCTCTAACCCCAATGAGCAGTTCTTC.

CDR3: CASSLIGSNTEAFF. Here the CDR3 DNA reads TGTGCCAGCAGTTTAATAGGGTCTAACACTGAAGCTTTCTTT. The chain employs TRBV27 and TRBJ1-1; no clear D. Trimming stripped 2 bases from V and 2 bases from J, with 9 bases between. The CDR3 spans 14 residues. Germline V CDR1 and CDR2: MNHEY, SMNVEV (reference sequence).

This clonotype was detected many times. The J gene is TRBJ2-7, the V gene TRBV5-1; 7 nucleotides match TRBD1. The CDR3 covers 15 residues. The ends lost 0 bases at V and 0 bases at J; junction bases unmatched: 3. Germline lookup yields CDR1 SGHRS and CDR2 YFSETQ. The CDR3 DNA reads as TGCGCCAGCAGCTTGGTGACAGGGCCCTCCTACGAGCAGTACTTC. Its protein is CASSLVTGPSYEQYF.

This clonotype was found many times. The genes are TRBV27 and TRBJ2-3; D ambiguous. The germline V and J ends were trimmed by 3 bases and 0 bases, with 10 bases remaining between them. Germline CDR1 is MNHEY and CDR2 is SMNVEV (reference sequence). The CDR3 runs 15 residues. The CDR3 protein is CASSLVALSTDTQYF. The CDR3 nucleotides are TGTGCCAGCAGTTTGGTCGCTTTGAGCACAGATACGCAGTATTTT.

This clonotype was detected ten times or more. DNA for the CDR3: TGTGCCAGCAGCCCACGTTTTCAGGGGAGGAACGAGCAGTACTTC. As protein: CASSPRFQGRNEQYF. The chain carries TRBV7-9 and TRBJ2-7; the D call may be TRBD1 or TRBD2 (6 bases each). The CDR3 has 15 amino acids. The V gene lost 5 bases and the J gene lost 5 bases, with 19 bases spanning the gap. Germline CDR1 and CDR2: SEHNR and FQNEAQ (reference sequence).

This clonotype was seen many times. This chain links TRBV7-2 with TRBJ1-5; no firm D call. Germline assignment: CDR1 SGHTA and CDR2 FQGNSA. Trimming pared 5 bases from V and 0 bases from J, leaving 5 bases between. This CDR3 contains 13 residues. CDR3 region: CASSVYSNQPQHF. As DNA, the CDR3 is TGTGCCAGCAGCGTATATAGCAATCAGCCCCAGCATTTT.

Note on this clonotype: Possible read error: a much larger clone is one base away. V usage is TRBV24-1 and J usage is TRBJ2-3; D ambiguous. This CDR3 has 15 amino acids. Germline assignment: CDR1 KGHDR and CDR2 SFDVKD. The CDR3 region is CAASDDAEHTDTQYF. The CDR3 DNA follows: TGTGCCGCCAGTGATGATGCGGAACACACAGATACGCAGTATTTT.

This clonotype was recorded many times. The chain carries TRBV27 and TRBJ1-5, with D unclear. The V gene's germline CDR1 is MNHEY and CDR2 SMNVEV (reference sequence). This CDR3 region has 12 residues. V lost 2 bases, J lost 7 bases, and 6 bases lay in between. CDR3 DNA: TGTGCCAGCAGTTTAATTGGGCAGCCCCAGCATTTT. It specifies CASSLIGQPQHF.

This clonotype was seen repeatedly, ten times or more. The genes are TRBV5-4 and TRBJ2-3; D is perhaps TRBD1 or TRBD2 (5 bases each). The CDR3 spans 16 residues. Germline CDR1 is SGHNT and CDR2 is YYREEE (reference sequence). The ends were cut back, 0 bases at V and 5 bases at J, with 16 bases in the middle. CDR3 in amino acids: CASSLDGDLRRDTQYF. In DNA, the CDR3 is TGTGCCAGCAGCTTGGATGGGGACCTAAGGAGAGATACGCAGTATTTT.

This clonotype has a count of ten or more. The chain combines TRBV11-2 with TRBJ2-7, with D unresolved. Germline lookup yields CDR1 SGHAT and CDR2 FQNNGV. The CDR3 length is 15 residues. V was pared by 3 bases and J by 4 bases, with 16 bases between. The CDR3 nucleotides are TGTGCCAGCAGCTTCCATTCAGCTGGGCCGTACGAGCAGTACTTC. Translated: CASSFHSAGPYEQYF.

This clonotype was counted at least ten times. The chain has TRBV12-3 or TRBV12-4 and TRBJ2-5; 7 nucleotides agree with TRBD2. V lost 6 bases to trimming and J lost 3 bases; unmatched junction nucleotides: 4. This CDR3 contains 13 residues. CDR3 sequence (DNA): TGTGCCAGCAGCCGGACTAGGGAAGAGACCCAGTACTTC. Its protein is CASSRTREETQYF.

Here the CDR3 DNA reads TGTGCCAGCAGTTACCCCTACGTGGCTAGCGGGGATCAAGAGACCCAGTACTTC. Its protein product is CASSYPYVASGDQETQYF. The chain carries TRBV6-2 or TRBV6-3 and TRBJ2-5; 9 nucleotides align to TRBD2. The V gene's germline CDR1 is MNHEY and CDR2 SVGEGT. The CDR3 runs to 18 residues. With 2 bases clipped from V and 2 bases from J, the junction kept 12 bases outside the gene matches.

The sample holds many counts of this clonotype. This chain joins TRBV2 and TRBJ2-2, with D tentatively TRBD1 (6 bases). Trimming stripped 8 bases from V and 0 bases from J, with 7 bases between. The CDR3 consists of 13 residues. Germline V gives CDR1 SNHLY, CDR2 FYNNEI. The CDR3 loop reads CASGGANTGELFF. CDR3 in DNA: TGTGCCAGCGGGGGCGCGAACACCGGGGAGCTGTTTTTT.

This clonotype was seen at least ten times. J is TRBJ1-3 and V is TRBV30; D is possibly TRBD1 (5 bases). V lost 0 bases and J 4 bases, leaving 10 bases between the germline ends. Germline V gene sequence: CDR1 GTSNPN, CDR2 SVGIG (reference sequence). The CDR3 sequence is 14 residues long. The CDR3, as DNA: TGTGCCTGGAGTGTACAGGTACCGGGAAACACCATATATTTT. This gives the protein CAWSVQVPGNTIYF. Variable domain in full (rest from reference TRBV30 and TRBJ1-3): SQTIHQWPATLVQPVGSPLSLECTVEGTSNPNLYWYRQAAGRGLQLLFYSVGIGQISSEVPQNLSASRPQDRQFILSSKKLLLSDSGFYLCAWSVQVPGNTIYFGEGSWLTVV.

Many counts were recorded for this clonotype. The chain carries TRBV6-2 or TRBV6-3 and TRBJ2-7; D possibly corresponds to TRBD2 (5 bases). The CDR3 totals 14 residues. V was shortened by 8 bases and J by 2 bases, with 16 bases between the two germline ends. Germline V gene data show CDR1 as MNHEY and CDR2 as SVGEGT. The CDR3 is CASSWSEGTYEQYF. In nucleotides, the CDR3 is TGTGCCAGCTCTTGGAGCGAGGGAACCTACGAGCAGTACTTC.